Shown below are 26 T cell receptor beta chains from a single sample sequenced in a study of neurological immune-mediated disorders. Using its own MiXCR run on the 5' RACE reads, TCRdb lists one record per CDR3 protein. The sample yields fewer than 30,000 distinct CDR3 sequences, over 10% seen once. Time point of the sample: technical triplicate 1. The source material was CD4+ T cells from blood. The receptors shown here come from a female donor with HTLV-1-associated myelopathy (HAM/TSP).

This clonotype showed up many times. The CDR3 sequence: CASSQPSVAYTGELFF. CDR3 bases: TGCGCCAGCAGCCAACCTTCAGTGGCCTACACCGGGGAGCTGTTTTTT. The J gene is TRBJ2-2, the V gene TRBV4-1; D not certain. V shed 2 bases and J shed 3 bases, with 13 bases lying between them. Germline V gene lookup returns CDR1 MGHRA and CDR2 YSYEKL. The CDR3 is made up of 16 amino acids.

This clonotype was counted between two and nine times. The chain joins TRBV20-1 to TRBJ2-5; TRBD1 aligns across 12 bases. CDR3 size: 15 residues. The V and J ends lost 5 bases and 4 bases, in that order; junction bases with no gene match: 8. Per germline, CDR1 DFQATT and CDR2 SNEGSKA (reference sequence). This CDR3 is CSASSGQGAGETQYF. The DNA for the CDR3 is TGCAGTGCTTCGTCGGGACAGGGGGCTGGAGAGACCCAGTACTTC.

This clonotype was detected ten times or more. The CDR3 region has the DNA TGTGCCAGCAGCAGACAGGACCCGGCGACCCAGTACTTC. It specifies CASSRQDPATQYF. This chain uses TRBV3-1 with TRBJ2-5, with a weak D call TRBD1 (6 bases). Per the germline V gene, CDR1 is LGHDT and CDR2 is YNNKEL (reference sequence). V dropped 5 bases and J dropped 7 bases, with 14 bases sitting between them. The CDR3 is made up of 13 amino acids.

This clonotype appeared many times. The chain uses TRBV2 and TRBJ1-1, with TRBD1 as a possible D gene (6 bases). V shed 8 bases and J shed 0 bases, with 10 bases lying between them. Germline assignment: CDR1 SNHLY and CDR2 FYNNEI. This CDR3 contains 13 residues. CDR3 in DNA: TGTGCCAGCTTGGGACAAATGAACACTGAAGCTTTCTTT. Amino acid sequence: CASLGQMNTEAFF.

This clonotype was seen ten or more times. V is TRBV5-1 and J is TRBJ2-2; D remains unclear. V dropped 3 bases and J dropped 6 bases, with 15 bases sitting between them. The germline CDR1 and CDR2 sequences are SGHRS and YFSETQ. There are 15 residues in the CDR3. The CDR3 spells CASSSDGSASGELFF. The CDR3 DNA reads TGCGCCAGCAGCTCGGACGGTTCAGCTTCCGGGGAGCTGTTTTTT. Drawing the rest from reference TRBV5-1 and TRBJ2-2, the complete variable domain is KAGVTQTPRYLIKTRGQQVTLSCSPISGHRSVSWYQQTPGQGLQFLFEYFSETQRNKGNFPGRFSGRQFSNSRSEMNVSTLELGDSALYLCASSSDGSASGELFFGEGSRLTVL.

This clonotype occurred a few times. This chain links TRBV12-2 with TRBJ2-7; the table calls TRBD2, which could not be checked here. TRBV12-2 is assigned pseudogene status. This CDR3 is built from 15 residues. In nucleotides, the CDR3 is TGTGCAAGTCGCCCCGGGACTAGCGGTCCCTACGAGCAGTACTTC. Translation: CASRPGTSGPYEQYF.

There are many counts of this clonotype. V usage is TRBV6-5 and J usage is TRBJ2-7; tentatively, D is TRBD1 (6 bases). Germline assignment: CDR1 MNHEY and CDR2 SVGAGI. Trimming stripped 2 bases from V and 7 bases from J, with 21 bases between. The CDR3 consists of 16 residues. The CDR3, as DNA: TGTGCCAGCAGTTACACAGAGGGGTGGGACAAAGGAGAGCAGTACTTC. Translated, it gives CASSYTEGWDKGEQYF.

This clonotype has a count of ten or more. V and J are TRBV6-1 and TRBJ2-7; maybe TRBD2 (5 bases). Trimming shortened V by 3 bases and J by 0 bases, and 9 bases separated the two germline ends. CDR3 length equals 14 residues. CDR1 is MNHNS and CDR2 is SASEGT in the germline V gene. This CDR3 is CASSDSESSYEQYF. The CDR3 coding sequence is TGTGCCAGCAGTGATAGCGAGAGCTCCTACGAGCAGTACTTC.

Ten or more counts support this clonotype. The genes are TRBV5-1 and TRBJ2-7, with D perhaps matching TRBD2 (7 bases). Germline values: CDR1 SGHRS, CDR2 YFSETQ. Trimming stripped 4 bases from V and 6 bases from J, with 17 bases between. The CDR3 covers 14 residues. CDR3 bases: TGCGCCAGCAGCCCCGATCTGGGGGGGGCCGAGCAGTACTTC. This gives the protein CASSPDLGGAEQYF.

The CDR3 DNA follows: TGTGCCAGCACGTGTCGAGAGACCCAGTACTTC. Amino acid sequence: CASTCRETQYF. The V and J genes are TRBV6-1 and TRBJ2-5; no reliable D call. Trimming stripped 7 bases from V and 4 bases from J, with 7 bases between. The germline gives CDR1 MNHNS, CDR2 SASEGT. The CDR3 is 11 amino acids.

This clonotype was counted at least ten times. The V and J genes are TRBV12-3 or TRBV12-4 and TRBJ2-5; 7 bases match TRBD1. After removal of 5 bases from V and 5 bases from J, the junction contained 5 bases not matched to a gene. The CDR3 has 13 amino acids. CDR3 sequence: CASSPDRDETQYF. CDR3 DNA: TGTGCCAGCAGTCCCGACAGGGACGAGACCCAGTACTTC.

In this sample, this clonotype turned up many times. The chain links TRBV19 to TRBJ1-5; 8 bases fit TRBD1. CDR3 length: 15 amino acids. The germline V gene encodes CDR1 LNHDA and CDR2 SQIVND (reference sequence). V lost 2 bases, J lost 7 bases, and 7 bases stayed unmatched. The CDR3: CASSIIGTGEQPQHF. The CDR3 coding sequence is TGTGCCAGTAGTATAATAGGGACAGGCGAACAGCCCCAGCATTTT.

There are many counts of this clonotype. This chain joins TRBV20-1 and TRBJ2-2; 7 nucleotides align to TRBD2. Germline V gives CDR1 DFQATT, CDR2 SNEGSKA (reference sequence). V lost 7 bases, J lost 1 base, and 3 bases stayed unmatched. The CDR3 is 13 residues long. The CDR3 loop reads CSVGGGNTGELFF. CDR3 nucleotides: TGCAGTGTTGGGGGGGGGAACACCGGGGAGCTGTTTTTT.

Many counts were recorded for this clonotype. The rearrangement joins TRBV29-1 to TRBJ2-7; 8 positions agree with TRBD1. J lost 0 bases, V lost 4 bases, and 5 bases had no gene match. The CDR3 totals 14 residues. CDR1 is SQVTM, CDR2 ANQGSEA, per germline. Here the CDR3 DNA reads TGCAGCGTTGGGCGGGACAGGAGCTCCTACGAGCAGTACTTC. This codes for CSVGRDRSSYEQYF.

This clonotype was observed many times. The chain couples TRBV6-5 to TRBJ1-6, with 9 bases identical to TRBD1. The V gene end was trimmed by 7 bases and the J gene end by 7 bases; junction bases not matched to a gene: 5. Germline loops: CDR1 MNHEY, CDR2 SVGAGI. This CDR3 is 14 amino acids long. The DNA of the CDR3 is TGTGCCAGCACCGGGACAGGGACCAATTCACCCCTCCACTTT. This translates into CASTGTGTNSPLHF.

At least ten counts were recorded for this clonotype. The chain combines TRBV5-1 with TRBJ1-1; no clear D. The CDR3 runs 13 residues. Germline V gives CDR1 SGHRS, CDR2 YFSETQ. V shed 4 bases and J shed 0 bases, with 7 bases lying between them. DNA of the CDR3: TGCGCCAGCAGCATCGGAATGAACACTGAAGCTTTCTTT. Its translation: CASSIGMNTEAFF.

V usage is TRBV6-5 and J usage is TRBJ2-2; no reliable D call. Germline V gene sequence: CDR1 MNHEY, CDR2 SVGAGI. The CDR3 consists of 12 residues. V was shortened by 6 bases and J by 5 bases, with 7 bases between the two germline ends. CDR3 bases: TGTGCCAGCAGACTACAGACCGGGGAGCTGTTTTTT. Its translation: CASRLQTGELFF.

The chain recombines TRBV6-2 or TRBV6-3 with TRBJ1-3; D gene uncertain. Germline V gene lookup returns CDR1 MNHEY and CDR2 SVGEGT. The ends were cut back, 4 bases at V and 1 base at J, with 5 bases in the middle. The CDR3 runs to 13 residues. The CDR3 spells CASSLTSGNTIYF. DNA of the CDR3: TGTGCCAGCAGTTTGACTTCTGGAAACACCATATATTTT.

This clonotype was seen ten or more times. The chain links TRBV20-1 to TRBJ2-2; TRBD1 agrees at 9 bases. The CDR3 loop spans 14 amino acids. CDR1 DFQATT and CDR2 SNEGSKA come from the germline V gene (reference sequence). V lost 4 bases, J lost 5 bases, and 5 bases stayed unmatched. CDR3 loop: CSATDRGKTGELFF. CDR3 nucleotides: TGCAGTGCTACGGACAGGGGTAAAACCGGGGAGCTGTTTTTT.

This clonotype was recorded at least ten times. The chain joins TRBV7-3 to TRBJ1-1, with D perhaps TRBD1 (5 bases). With 1 base removed from V and 4 bases from J, the gap between germline ends came to 10 bases. Germline values: CDR1 SGHTA, CDR2 FQGTGA. The CDR3 runs to 14 residues. As DNA, the CDR3 is TGTGCCAGCAGCTTAAGGGGCTGGGGCACTGAAGCTTTCTTT. This encodes CASSLRGWGTEAFF.

This clonotype was seen ten or more times. The rearrangement uses TRBV14 and TRBJ1-1; tentative D call: TRBD1 (5 bases). CDR1 and CDR2 from the germline V gene are SGHDN and FVKESK. The V end was cut by 8 bases, the J end by 3 bases, with 13 bases between. CDR3 length: 13 residues. CDR3 sequence: CASFGQGDTEAFF. The DNA for the CDR3 is TGTGCCAGCTTCGGGCAGGGAGACACTGAAGCTTTCTTT.

This clonotype was seen repeatedly, ten times or more. CDR3 sequence reads: CSARRAIAADTQYF. DNA for the CDR3: TGCAGTGCTCGCCGGGCTATAGCGGCGGATACGCAGTATTTT. This chain connects TRBV20-1 to TRBJ2-3, with a weak D call TRBD2 (6 bases). CDR3 length: 14 amino acids. In germline, CDR1 is DFQATT, CDR2 SNEGSKA (reference sequence). V was trimmed by 5 bases and J by 6 bases, leaving 18 bases between them.

In its sample, this clonotype was seen a few times. The genes are TRBV20-1 and TRBJ2-1; possible D gene TRBD2, 6 bases. Per the germline V gene, CDR1 is DFQATT and CDR2 is SNEGSKA (reference sequence). V shed 6 bases and J shed 7 bases, with 10 bases lying between them. The CDR3 sequence is 11 residues long. CDR3 in DNA: TGCAGTGCCACGGGGGATAATGAGCAGTTCTTC. Its protein product is CSATGDNEQFF.

This clonotype was detected many times. The chain links TRBV5-1 to TRBJ2-1; no clear D gene. CDR3 length: 12 residues. V lost 6 bases and J lost 8, with 12 bases in between. Germline V gene data show CDR1 as SGHRS and CDR2 as YFSETQ. CDR3 sequence reads: CASTSVLDEQFF. The CDR3 region has the DNA TGCGCCAGCACTAGTGTTTTGGATGAGCAGTTCTTC.

This clonotype appeared many times. Here the CDR3 reads CASSPSPDTQYF. As DNA, the CDR3 is TGTGCCAGCAGTCCCTCCCCAGATACGCAGTATTTT. The chain links TRBV12-3 or TRBV12-4 to TRBJ2-3; D gene unclear. This CDR3 has 12 amino acids. Trimming removed 5 bases from V and 4 bases from J, with 7 bases in between.

V usage is TRBV6-6 and J usage is TRBJ2-7; D tentatively reads TRBD1 or TRBD2 (7 bases each). Trimming removed 6 bases from V and 3 bases from J, with 15 bases in between. Germline V CDR1 and CDR2: MNHNY, SVGAGI (reference sequence). This CDR3 spans 14 amino acids. The CDR3 sequence: CASRNSGGDYEQYF. CDR3 coding DNA: TGTGCCAGCAGGAATTCAGGGGGGGACTACGAGCAGTACTTC.